This T cell receptor beta chain was sequenced in a study of OX40 agonist ivuxolimab in advanced cancers. Study-level information: Ivuxolimab is a fully human IgG2 antibody that activates OX40 (CD134).

The V end was cut by 5 bases, the J end by 8 bases, with 12 bases between. CDR1 is DFQATT and CDR2 is SNEGSKA in the germline V gene (reference sequence). This CDR3 spans 11 amino acids. Assay used: immunoSEQ multiplex PCR; TCRdb lists only in-frame clones, some missing. The data contain 72,000 or so clones, 80% of them singletons. The source was CD4+ or CD8+ T cells sorted from blood, collected in a trial of the OX40 agonist ivuxolimab. J is TRBJ1-1 and V is TRBV20-1; D is ambiguous. This clonotype originated in an adult with an advanced solid tumor such as melanoma, head and neck, liver or kidney cancer. Written as DNA, the CDR3 is TGCAGTGCTGCCGTACAGTTCGAAGCTTTCTTT. It translates to CSAAVQFEAFF.